This TCR beta chain appears in the sequencing data of a study of shared clonotypes between healthy human individuals. Study results and limitations: Read depth was anticipated to influence clonotype sharing among donors.

Per the germline V gene, CDR1 is LNHNV and CDR2 is YYDKDF (reference sequence). The V gene end was trimmed by 5 bases and the J gene end by 5 bases; junction bases not matched to a gene: 6. The CDR3 extends over 14 amino acids. As to this clone: Its specificity is not known.

Using immunoSEQ multiplex PCR, the repertoire was profiled, and TCRdb retains in-frame clones only, with some absent. The sample lists roughly 300,000 clones, 80% to 90% occurring once. The chain employs TRBV15 and TRBJ2-7; 10 bases match TRBD1. This receptor was obtained from a man aged 18 to 29 in good health. Sequencing was carried out using memory CD8+ T cells sorted from blood. Stated subset: CD45RO+ cells pooled with CCR7-negative TemRA cells. This CDR3 is CATSRDRGRDEQYF. The CDR3 coding sequence is TGTGCCACCAGCCGCGACAGGGGGCGAGACGAGCAGTACTTC.